This entry features one T cell receptor (beta chain) sequence. Its antigen remains unknown. This sample stems from a study of shared clonotypes between healthy human individuals. Germline CDR1 SGHAT, CDR2 FQDESV (reference sequence). The CDR3 contains 14 residues. Between the trimmed V and J ends, which lost 3 bases and 3 bases, there was a span of 12 bases. The input for sorted-subset replicate PCRs was about 0.2 ug DNA, 25,000 to 30,000 T cell genomes. Sequenced by immunoSEQ multiplex PCR; TCRdb stores in-frame clones only, minus some. This sample has over 700,000 clones, with 55% to 75% found just once. Regarding the study as a whole: Clonotype sharing across donors was expected to vary with sequencing depth.

Healthy HIV-negative adults without recent acute infections or vaccinations served as donors. There were only Caucasian adults among the donors, and all lived in Nashville, Tennessee. This sequence originates from a woman aged 25 to 39 in good health. The sample comprised memory CD4+ T cells sorted from blood. Described subset: CD45RA-negative fraction. This chain uses TRBV11-1 with TRBJ2-7; D is tentatively TRBD1 or TRBD2 (5 bases each). The CDR3, as DNA: TGTGCCAGCAGCTTCCGGGACGGCTACTACGAGCAGTACTTC. Protein: CASSFRDGYYEQYF.